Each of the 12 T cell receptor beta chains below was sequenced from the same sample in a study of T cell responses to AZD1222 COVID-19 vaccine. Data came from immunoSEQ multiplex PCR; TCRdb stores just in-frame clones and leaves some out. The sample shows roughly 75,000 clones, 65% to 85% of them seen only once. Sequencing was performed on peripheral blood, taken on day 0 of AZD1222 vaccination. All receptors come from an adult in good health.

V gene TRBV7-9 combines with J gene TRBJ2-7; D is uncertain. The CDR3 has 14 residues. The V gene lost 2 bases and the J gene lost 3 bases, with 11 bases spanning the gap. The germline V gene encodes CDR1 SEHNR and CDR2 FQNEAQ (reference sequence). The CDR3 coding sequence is TGTGCCAGCAGCTTATTTCCGGGCGACTACGAGCAGTACTTC. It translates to CASSLFPGDYEQYF. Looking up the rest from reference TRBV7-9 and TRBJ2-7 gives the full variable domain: DTGVSQNPRHKITKRGQNVTFRCDPISEHNRLYWYRQTLGQGPEFLTYFQNEAQLEKSRLLSDRFSAERPKGSFSTLEIQRTEQGDSAMYLCASSLFPGDYEQYFGPGTRLTVT.

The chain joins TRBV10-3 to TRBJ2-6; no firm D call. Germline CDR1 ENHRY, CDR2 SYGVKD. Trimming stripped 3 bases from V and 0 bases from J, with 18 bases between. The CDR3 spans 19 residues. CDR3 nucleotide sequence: TGTGCCATCAGTGAATCCCACAGCCTCTGGAGCTCTGGGGCCAACGTCCTGACTTTC. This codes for CAISESHSLWSSGANVLTF.

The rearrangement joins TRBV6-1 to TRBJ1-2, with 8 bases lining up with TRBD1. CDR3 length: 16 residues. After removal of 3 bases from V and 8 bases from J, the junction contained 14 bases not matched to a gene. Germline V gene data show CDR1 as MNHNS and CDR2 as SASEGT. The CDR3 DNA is TGTGCCAGCAGTGAGGCCTCCGGGACAGGACTTTTCGGCTACACCTTC. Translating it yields CASSEASGTGLFGYTF.

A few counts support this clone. CDR3 nucleotides: TGTGCCAGCAGTCAGTACTACGAGCAGTACTTC. This encodes CASSQYYEQYF. This rearrangement joins TRBV6-6 to TRBJ2-7; D gene uncertain. V was shortened by 5 bases and J by 3 bases, with 5 bases between the two germline ends. CDR3 length: 11 amino acids. Germline assignment: CDR1 MNHNY and CDR2 SVGAGI (reference sequence).

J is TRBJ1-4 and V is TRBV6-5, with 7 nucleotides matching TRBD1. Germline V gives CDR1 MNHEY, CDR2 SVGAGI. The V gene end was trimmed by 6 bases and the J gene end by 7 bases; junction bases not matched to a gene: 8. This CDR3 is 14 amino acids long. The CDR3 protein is CASSTTGWGEKLFF. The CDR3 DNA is TGTGCCAGCAGCACGACAGGGTGGGGTGAAAAACTGTTTTTT.

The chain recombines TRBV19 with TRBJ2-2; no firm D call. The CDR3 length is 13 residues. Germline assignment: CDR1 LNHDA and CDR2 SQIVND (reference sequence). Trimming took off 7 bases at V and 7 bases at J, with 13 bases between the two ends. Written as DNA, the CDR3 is TGTGCCAGTAATGTGGGGTCCTACGGGGAGCTGTTTTTT. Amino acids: CASNVGSYGELFF.

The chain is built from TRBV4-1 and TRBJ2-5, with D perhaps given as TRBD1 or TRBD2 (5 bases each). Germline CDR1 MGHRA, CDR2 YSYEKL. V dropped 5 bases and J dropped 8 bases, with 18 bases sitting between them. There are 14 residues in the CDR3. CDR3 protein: CASSAPGTLETQYF. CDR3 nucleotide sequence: TGCGCCAGCAGCGCCCCCGGGACCCTAGAAACCCAGTACTTC.

CDR3 in amino acids: CASRTTGNQPQHF. The CDR3 DNA reads as TGTGCCAGCCGCACGACAGGAAATCAGCCCCAGCATTTT. This chain joins TRBV2 and TRBJ1-5, with D tentatively TRBD1 (6 bases). The V end lost 8 bases, the J end lost 4 bases, and 12 bases lay between the germline ends. This CDR3 is 13 amino acids long. Germline values: CDR1 SNHLY, CDR2 FYNNEI.

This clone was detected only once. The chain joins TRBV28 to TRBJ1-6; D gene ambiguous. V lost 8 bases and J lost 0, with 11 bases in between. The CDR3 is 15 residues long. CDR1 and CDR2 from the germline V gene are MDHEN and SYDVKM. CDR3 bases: TGTGCCAGCTTTAAGGGCTACTCCTATAATTCACCCCTCCACTTT. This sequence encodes CASFKGYSYNSPLHF. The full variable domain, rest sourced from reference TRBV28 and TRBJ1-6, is DVKVTQSSRYLVKRTGEKVFLECVQDMDHENMFWYRQDPGLGLRLIYFSYDVKMKEKGDIPEGYSVSREKKERFSLILESASTNQTSMYLCASFKGYSYNSPLHFGNGTRLTVT.

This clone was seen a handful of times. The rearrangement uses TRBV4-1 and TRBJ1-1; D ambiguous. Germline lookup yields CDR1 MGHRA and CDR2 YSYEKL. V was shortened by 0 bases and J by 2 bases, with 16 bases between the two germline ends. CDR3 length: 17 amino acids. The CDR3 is CASSQDSLRRLNTEAFF. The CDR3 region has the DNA TGCGCCAGCAGCCAAGATTCCCTTCGCAGGCTAAACACTGAAGCTTTCTTT.

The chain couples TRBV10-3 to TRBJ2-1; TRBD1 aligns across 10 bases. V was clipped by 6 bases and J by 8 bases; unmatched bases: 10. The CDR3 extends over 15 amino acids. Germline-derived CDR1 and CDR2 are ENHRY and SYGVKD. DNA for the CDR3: TGTGCCATCAGACCAAAGACAGGGGGCATGGATGAGCAGTTCTTC. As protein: CAIRPKTGGMDEQFF.

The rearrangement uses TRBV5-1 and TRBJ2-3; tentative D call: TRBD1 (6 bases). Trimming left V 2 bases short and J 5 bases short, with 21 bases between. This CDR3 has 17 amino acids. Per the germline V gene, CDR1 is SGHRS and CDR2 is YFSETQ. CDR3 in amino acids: CASSFLDRPRFGDTQYF. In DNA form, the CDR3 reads TGCGCCAGCAGCTTTTTGGACAGACCGAGATTCGGAGATACGCAGTATTTT.